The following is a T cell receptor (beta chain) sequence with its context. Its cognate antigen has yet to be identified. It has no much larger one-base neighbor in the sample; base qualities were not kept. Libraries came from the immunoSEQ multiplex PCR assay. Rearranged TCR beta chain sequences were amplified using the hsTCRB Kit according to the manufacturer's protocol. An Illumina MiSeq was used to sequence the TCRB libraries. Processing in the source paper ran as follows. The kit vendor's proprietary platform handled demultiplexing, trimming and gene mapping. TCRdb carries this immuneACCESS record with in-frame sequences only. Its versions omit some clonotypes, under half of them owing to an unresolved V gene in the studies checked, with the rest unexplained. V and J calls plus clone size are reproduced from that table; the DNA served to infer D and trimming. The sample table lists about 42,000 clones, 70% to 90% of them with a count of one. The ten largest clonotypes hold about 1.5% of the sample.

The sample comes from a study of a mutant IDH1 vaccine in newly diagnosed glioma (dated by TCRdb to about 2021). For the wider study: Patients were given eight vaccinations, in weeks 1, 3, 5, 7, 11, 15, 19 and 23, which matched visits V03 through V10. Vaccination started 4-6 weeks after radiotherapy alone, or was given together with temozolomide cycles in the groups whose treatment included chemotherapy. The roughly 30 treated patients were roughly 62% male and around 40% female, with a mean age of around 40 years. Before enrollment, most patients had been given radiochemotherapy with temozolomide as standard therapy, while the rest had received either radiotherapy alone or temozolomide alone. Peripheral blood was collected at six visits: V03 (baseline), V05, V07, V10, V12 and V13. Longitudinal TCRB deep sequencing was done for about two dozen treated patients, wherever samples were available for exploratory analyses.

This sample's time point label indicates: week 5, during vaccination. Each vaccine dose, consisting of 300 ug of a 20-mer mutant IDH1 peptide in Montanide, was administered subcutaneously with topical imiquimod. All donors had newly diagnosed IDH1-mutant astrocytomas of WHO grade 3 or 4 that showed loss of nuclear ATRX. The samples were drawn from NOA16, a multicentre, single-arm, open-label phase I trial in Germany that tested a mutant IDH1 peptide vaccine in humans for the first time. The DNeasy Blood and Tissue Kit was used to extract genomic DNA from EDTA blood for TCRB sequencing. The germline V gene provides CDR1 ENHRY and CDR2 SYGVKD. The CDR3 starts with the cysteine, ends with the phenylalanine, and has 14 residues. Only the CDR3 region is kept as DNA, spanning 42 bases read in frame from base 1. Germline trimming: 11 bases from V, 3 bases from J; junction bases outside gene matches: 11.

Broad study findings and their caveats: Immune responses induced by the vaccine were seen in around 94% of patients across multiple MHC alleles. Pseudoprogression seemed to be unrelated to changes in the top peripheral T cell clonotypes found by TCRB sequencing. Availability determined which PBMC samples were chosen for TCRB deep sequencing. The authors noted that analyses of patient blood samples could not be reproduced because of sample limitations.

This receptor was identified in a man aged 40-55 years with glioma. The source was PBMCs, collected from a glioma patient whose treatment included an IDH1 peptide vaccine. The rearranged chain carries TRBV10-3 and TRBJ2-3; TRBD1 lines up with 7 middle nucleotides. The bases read TGTGCCGGAAGAGGGGGCTTTGAGACAGATACGCAGTATTTT. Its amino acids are CAGRGGFETDTQYF.